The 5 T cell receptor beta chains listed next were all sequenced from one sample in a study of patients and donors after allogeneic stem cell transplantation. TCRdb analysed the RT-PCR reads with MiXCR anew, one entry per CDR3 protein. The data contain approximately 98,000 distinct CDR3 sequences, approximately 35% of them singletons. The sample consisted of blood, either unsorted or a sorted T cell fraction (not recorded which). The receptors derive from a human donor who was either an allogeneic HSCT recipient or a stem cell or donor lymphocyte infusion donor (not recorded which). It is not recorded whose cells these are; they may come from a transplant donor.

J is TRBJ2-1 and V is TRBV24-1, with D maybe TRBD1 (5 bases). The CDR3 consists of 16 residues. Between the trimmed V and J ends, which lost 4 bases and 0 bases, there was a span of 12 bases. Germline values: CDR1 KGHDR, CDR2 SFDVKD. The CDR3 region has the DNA TGTGCCACCAGTGACTCCGGAGACAGCTCCTACAATGAGCAGTTCTTC. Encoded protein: CATSDSGDSSYNEQFF.

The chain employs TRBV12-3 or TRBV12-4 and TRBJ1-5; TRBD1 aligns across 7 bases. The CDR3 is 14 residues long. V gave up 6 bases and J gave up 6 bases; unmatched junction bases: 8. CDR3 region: CASSHDRVVQPQHF. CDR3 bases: TGTGCCAGCAGCCATGACAGGGTAGTTCAGCCCCAGCATTTT.

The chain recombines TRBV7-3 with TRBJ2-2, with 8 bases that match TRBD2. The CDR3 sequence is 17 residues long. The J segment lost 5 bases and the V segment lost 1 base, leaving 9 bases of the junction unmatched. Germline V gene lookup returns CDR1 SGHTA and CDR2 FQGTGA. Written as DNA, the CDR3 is TGTGCCAGCAGCTTAATTCCAGCGGGAGTGTCAACCGGGGAGCTGTTTTTT. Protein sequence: CASSLIPAGVSTGELFF.

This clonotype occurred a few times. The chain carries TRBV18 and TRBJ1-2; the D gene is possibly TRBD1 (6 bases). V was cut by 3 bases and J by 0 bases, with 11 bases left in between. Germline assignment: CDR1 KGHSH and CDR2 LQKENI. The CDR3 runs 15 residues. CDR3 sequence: CASSPQTGANYGYTF. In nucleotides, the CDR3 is TGTGCCAGCTCACCCCAGACAGGAGCTAACTATGGCTACACCTTC.

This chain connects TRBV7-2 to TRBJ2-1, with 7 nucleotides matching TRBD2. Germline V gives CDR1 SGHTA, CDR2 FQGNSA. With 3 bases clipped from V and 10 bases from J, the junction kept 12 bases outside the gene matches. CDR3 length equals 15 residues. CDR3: CASSFLGLVSGEQFF. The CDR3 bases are TGTGCCAGCAGCTTCCTAGGACTAGTCTCGGGGGAGCAGTTCTTC.